These 5 T cell receptor beta chains came from one sample sequenced in a study of T-cell reconstitution after alpha-beta-depleted transplantation in children. The authors prepared the TCRbeta library with unique molecular identifiers. One entry per CDR3 protein results from TCRdb running MiXCR on the PCR reads. The sample lists just under 550,000 distinct CDR3 sequences, about a sixth occurring once. This material consisted of PBMCs from the stem cell graft donor, taken from the stem cell graft. The receptors come from a human donor who donated a stem cell graft to a child with acute lymphoblastic leukemia.

This clonotype was counted only a few times. The rearrangement uses TRBV20-1 and TRBJ2-7, with D hard to call. CDR1 DFQATT and CDR2 SNEGSKA come from the germline V gene (reference sequence). The V and J ends lost 2 bases and 7 bases respectively, with 21 bases between them. This CDR3 region has 15 residues. The CDR3 bases are TGCAGTGCTAGAAGTTTCCGGGCATTTTTCAGGGAGCAGTACTTC. This gives the protein CSARSFRAFFREQYF.

This clonotype was seen more than once but under ten times. The chain couples TRBV29-1 to TRBJ2-7; tentatively, D is TRBD1 or TRBD2 (5 bases each). This CDR3 region has 15 residues. Trimming left V 2 bases short and J 0 bases short, with 14 bases between. Germline V gene data show CDR1 as SQVTM and CDR2 as ANQGSEA. CDR3 nucleotides: TGCAGCGTTGAAATCATCGGGGCTTTCTCCTACGAGCAGTACTTC. Translating it yields CSVEIIGAFSYEQYF.

The V call is TRBV18, the J call TRBJ2-7; D is possibly TRBD1 or TRBD2 (5 bases each). V was cut by 0 bases and J by 7 bases, with 10 bases left in between. The CDR3 extends over 13 amino acids. Looked up from germline, CDR1 is KGHSH and CDR2 is LQKENI. Here the CDR3 reads CASSPPREWEQYF. The DNA for the CDR3 is TGTGCCAGCTCACCACCCAGGGAGTGGGAGCAGTACTTC.

The chain carries TRBV5-1 and TRBJ1-1; D remains unclear. Germline V gene data show CDR1 as SGHRS and CDR2 as YFSETQ. The CDR3 length is 15 residues. With 4 bases removed from V and 5 bases from J, the gap between germline ends came to 18 bases. The chain's CDR3 is CASSPTSTMQTEAFF. The CDR3 DNA is TGCGCCAGCAGCCCGACCTCGACGATGCAAACTGAAGCTTTCTTT.

The V call is TRBV7-9, the J call TRBJ1-3; 7 bases agree with TRBD1. The CDR3 spans 14 residues. After removal of 5 bases from V and 8 bases from J, the junction contained 9 bases not matched to a gene. Germline V gene data show CDR1 as SEHNR and CDR2 as FQNEAQ (reference sequence). The CDR3 is CASSIEGARDTIYF. CDR3 in DNA: TGTGCCAGCAGCATCGAGGGGGCGAGGGACACCATATATTTT.